Shown below are 17 T cell receptor beta chains from a single sample sequenced in a study of blood T cell repertoires in COVID-19. Assay used: immunoSEQ multiplex PCR; TCRdb lists only in-frame clones, some missing. The sample lists 65,000 or so clones, approximately 84% occurring once. Sequencing used peripheral blood. These receptors all come from a man aged 55 to 69 with acute or convalescent COVID-19.

The rearrangement uses TRBV27 and TRBJ2-7; TRBD2 might be the D (6 bases). The CDR3 loop spans 15 amino acids. With 5 bases removed from V and 3 bases from J, the gap between germline ends came to 17 bases. Germline-derived CDR1 and CDR2 are MNHEY and SMNVEV (reference sequence). CDR3 sequence (DNA): TGTGCCAGCAGTGCACTGGGGACTCCGATCTACGAGCAGTACTTC. Amino acid sequence: CASSALGTPIYEQYF.

This chain uses TRBV5-6 with TRBJ1-2; tentative D call: TRBD1 (5 bases). CDR1 is SGHDT, CDR2 YYEEEE, per germline. The CDR3 length is 17 residues. V was trimmed by 2 bases and J by 14 bases, leaving 31 bases between them. CDR3 residues: CASSFWEMKTLWLRGTF. The CDR3 region has the DNA TGTGCCAGCAGCTTTTGGGAGATGAAGACTTTATGGCTACGGGGGACCTTC.

The chain carries TRBV6-5 and TRBJ1-3; D gene unclear. V lost 0 bases, J lost 2 bases, and 8 bases lay in between. This CDR3 comprises 15 residues. Germline V gene lookup returns CDR1 MNHEY and CDR2 SVGAGI. This CDR3 reads CASSYSRGTGNTIYF. DNA for the CDR3: TGTGCCAGCAGTTACTCCCGGGGTACTGGAAACACCATATATTTT.

The rearrangement uses TRBV7-6 and TRBJ2-1, with a tentative D call TRBD2 (7 bases). The CDR3 extends over 15 amino acids. Trimming cost V 0 bases and J 4 bases, with 10 bases left between them. Germline V gene sequence: CDR1 SGHVS, CDR2 FNYEAQ. The CDR3 loop is CASSLAGGPYNEQFF. CDR3 coding DNA: TGTGCCAGCAGCTTAGCGGGGGGGCCATACAATGAGCAGTTCTTC.

This chain uses TRBV4-2 with TRBJ1-3, with D possibly matching TRBD1 (6 bases). The CDR3 consists of 14 residues. V was clipped by 6 bases and J by 4 bases, with 13 bases between them. Looked up from germline, CDR1 is LGHNA and CDR2 is YNFKEQ. The chain's CDR3 is CASSPQGIGNTIYF. The CDR3 DNA reads TGTGCCAGCAGTCCTCAGGGGATCGGAAACACCATATATTTT.

The chain employs TRBV5-4 and TRBJ2-5; 8 bases are a match to TRBD2. V trimming: 3 bases; J trimming: 5 bases; junction bases outside the gene matches: 12. Germline-derived CDR1 and CDR2 are SGHNT and YYREEE (reference sequence). This CDR3 has 16 residues. Here the CDR3 reads CASSSSAGGAGETQYF. CDR3 DNA: TGTGCCAGCAGCTCGTCCGCCGGGGGGGCGGGTGAGACCCAGTACTTC.

The V gene is TRBV5-4, the J gene TRBJ1-4; 9 nucleotides agree with TRBD1. This CDR3 comprises 14 residues. From germline, CDR1 is SGHNT and CDR2 YYREEE (reference sequence). Trimming took 4 bases from V and 7 from J; bases not matched to a gene: 5. CDR3 loop: CASSLDRGVEKLFF. Written as DNA, the CDR3 is TGTGCCAGCAGCCTTGACAGGGGGGTTGAAAAACTGTTTTTT.

The genes are TRBV19 and TRBJ1-2; TRBD1 might be the D (6 bases). This CDR3 has 14 residues. Germline lookup yields CDR1 LNHDA and CDR2 SQIVND (reference sequence). V lost 5 bases and J 4 bases, leaving 14 bases between the germline ends. The CDR3 DNA sequence: TGTGCCAGTAGTCCTCCCGGACAGCCCTATGGCTACACCTTC. This codes for CASSPPGQPYGYTF.

The chain links TRBV2 to TRBJ1-2; tentative D call: TRBD1 (6 bases). From germline, CDR1 is SNHLY and CDR2 FYNNEI. Trimming took 4 bases from V and 8 from J, leaving 14 bases between them. This CDR3 region has 13 residues. The CDR3 loop reads CASSVAGEWGYTF. Written as DNA, the CDR3 is TGTGCCAGCAGTGTAGCAGGGGAATGGGGCTACACCTTC.

The chain has TRBV6-5 and TRBJ1-1; no definite D call. The V end lost 3 bases, the J end lost 3 bases, and 11 bases lay between the germline ends. From germline, CDR1 is MNHEY and CDR2 SVGAGI. This CDR3 spans 14 amino acids. The CDR3 loop reads CASSYFGEDTEAFF. CDR3 nucleotides: TGTGCCAGCAGTTATTTCGGGGAGGACACTGAAGCTTTCTTT.

The chain joins TRBV2 to TRBJ1-5; D might be TRBD1 (5 bases). Germline V gene lookup returns CDR1 SNHLY and CDR2 FYNNEI. This CDR3 contains 17 residues. V was trimmed by 6 bases and J by 0 bases, leaving 18 bases between them. The CDR3 loop is CASRPQGFGYSNQPQHF. The CDR3 DNA is TGTGCCAGCAGACCCCAGGGTTTTGGATATAGCAATCAGCCCCAGCATTTT.

V is TRBV9 and J is TRBJ1-5; D unresolved. The germline CDR1 and CDR2 sequences are SGDLS and YYNGEE. The V end lost 4 bases, the J end lost 2 bases, and 10 bases lay between the germline ends. The CDR3 is 14 amino acids. CDR3 residues: CASSPWSGNQPQHF. DNA for the CDR3: TGTGCCAGCAGCCCGTGGAGCGGCAATCAGCCCCAGCATTTT. Filled out from reference TRBV9 and TRBJ1-5, the complete variable domain reads DSGVTQTPKHLITATGQRVTLRCSPRSGDLSVYWYQQSLDQGLQFLIQYYNGEERAKGNILERFSAQQFPDLHSELNLSSLELGDSALYFCASSPWSGNQPQHFGDGTRLSIL.

The V gene is TRBV27, the J gene TRBJ2-3, with 8 bases matching TRBD2. This CDR3 has 16 amino acids. V shed 4 bases and J 4 bases; nucleotides not matched to a gene: 10. CDR1 is MNHEY, CDR2 SMNVEV, per germline (reference sequence). In DNA form, the CDR3 reads TGTGCCAGCAGTTCCCCTAATAGCGGGGACGCAGATACGCAGTATTTT. Its translation: CASSSPNSGDADTQYF.

J is TRBJ1-1 and V is TRBV11-3; no reliable D call. The CDR3 contains 12 residues. V was cut by 6 bases and J by 1 base, with 6 bases left in between. Per germline, CDR1 SGHNT and CDR2 YENEEA. The CDR3, as DNA: TGTGCCAGCAGTTACAGGAACACTGAAGCTTTCTTT. Amino acid sequence: CASSYRNTEAFF.

The gene calls are TRBV15 and TRBJ1-5; TRBD1 agrees at 7 bases. In germline, CDR1 is LNHNV, CDR2 YYDKDF (reference sequence). CDR3 length: 18 amino acids. V dropped 1 base and J dropped 1; count of bases not matched to a gene: 10. The CDR3 region has the DNA TGTGCCACCAGCAGAGGGGGGCCCGGGACAGTGAGCAATCAGCCCCAGCATTTT. It specifies CATSRGGPGTVSNQPQHF.

This sequence joins TRBV11-1 and TRBJ2-1; 7 nucleotides align to TRBD1. The CDR3 is made up of 15 amino acids. Germline lookup yields CDR1 SGHAT and CDR2 FQDESV (reference sequence). Germline trimming cut 5 bases from V and 4 bases from J; bases unmatched to any gene: 8. CDR3 residues: CASSPTDRRYNEQFF. The CDR3 nucleotides read TGTGCCAGCAGCCCAACGGACAGGCGATACAATGAGCAGTTCTTC. The variable domain in full, completed from reference TRBV11-1 and TRBJ2-1, reads EAEVAQSPRYKITEKSQAVAFWCDPISGHATLYWYRQILGQGPELLVQFQDESVVDDSQLPKDRFSAERLKGVDSTLKIQPAELGDSAMYLCASSPTDRRYNEQFFGPGTRLTVL.

The rearrangement links TRBV2 to TRBJ1-5, with D maybe TRBD1 (6 bases). The CDR3 sequence is 14 residues long. Germline V gene sequence: CDR1 SNHLY, CDR2 FYNNEI. Trimming removed 7 bases at V and 1 base at J, with 11 bases between. The CDR3 DNA reads TGTGCCAGCAAGGGGGGGGCAAGCAATCAGCCCCAGCATTTT. Its translation is CASKGGASNQPQHF.